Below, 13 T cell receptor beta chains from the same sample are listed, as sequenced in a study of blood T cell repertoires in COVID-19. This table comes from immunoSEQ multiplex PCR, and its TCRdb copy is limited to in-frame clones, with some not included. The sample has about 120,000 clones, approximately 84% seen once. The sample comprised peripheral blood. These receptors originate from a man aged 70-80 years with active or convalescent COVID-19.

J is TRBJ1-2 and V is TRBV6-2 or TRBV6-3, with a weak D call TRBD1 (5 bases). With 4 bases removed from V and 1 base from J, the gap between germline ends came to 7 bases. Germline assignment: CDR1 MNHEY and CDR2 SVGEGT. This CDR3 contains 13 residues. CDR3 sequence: CASSSRVNYGYTF. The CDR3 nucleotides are TGTGCCAGCAGTTCCAGGGTTAACTATGGCTACACCTTC.

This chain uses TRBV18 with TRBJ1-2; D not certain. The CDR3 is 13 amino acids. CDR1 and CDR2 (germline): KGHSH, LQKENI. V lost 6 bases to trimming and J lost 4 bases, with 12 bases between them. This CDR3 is CASSLDLLYGYTF. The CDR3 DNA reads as TGTGCCAGCTCTTTGGACTTGCTCTATGGCTACACCTTC.

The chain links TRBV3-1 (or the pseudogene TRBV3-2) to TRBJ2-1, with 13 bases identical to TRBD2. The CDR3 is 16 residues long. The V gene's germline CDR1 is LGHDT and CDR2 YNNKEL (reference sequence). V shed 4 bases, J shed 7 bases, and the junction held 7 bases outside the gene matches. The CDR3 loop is CASSPGLAGEENEQFF. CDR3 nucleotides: TGTGCCAGCAGCCCCGGACTAGCGGGAGAGGAAAATGAGCAGTTCTTC.

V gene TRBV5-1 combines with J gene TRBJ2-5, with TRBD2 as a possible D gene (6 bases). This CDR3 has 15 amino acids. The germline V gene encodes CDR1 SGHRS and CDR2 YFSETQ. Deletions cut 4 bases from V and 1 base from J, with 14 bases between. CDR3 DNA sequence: TGCGCCAGCAGCCCCATTAGCGGAGCCCAAGAGACCCAGTACTTC. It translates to CASSPISGAQETQYF.

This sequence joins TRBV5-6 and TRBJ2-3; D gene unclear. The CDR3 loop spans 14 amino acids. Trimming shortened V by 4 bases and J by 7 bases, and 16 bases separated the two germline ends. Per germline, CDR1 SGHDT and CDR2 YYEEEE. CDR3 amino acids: CASSHRRLGYTQYF. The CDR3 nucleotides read TGTGCCAGCAGCCACAGAAGGTTAGGCTATACGCAGTATTTT.

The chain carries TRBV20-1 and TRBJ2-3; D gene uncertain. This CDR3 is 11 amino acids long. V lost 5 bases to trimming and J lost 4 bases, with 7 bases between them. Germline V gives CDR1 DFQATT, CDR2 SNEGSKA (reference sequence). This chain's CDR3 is CSAPGPDTQYF. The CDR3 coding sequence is TGCAGTGCTCCAGGCCCAGATACGCAGTATTTT.

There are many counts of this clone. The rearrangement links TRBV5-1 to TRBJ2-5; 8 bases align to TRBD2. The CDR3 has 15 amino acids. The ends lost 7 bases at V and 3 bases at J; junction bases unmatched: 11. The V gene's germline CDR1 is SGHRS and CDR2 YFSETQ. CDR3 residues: CASGRGGGRKETQYF. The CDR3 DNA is TGCGCCAGCGGCCGGGGTGGCGGGAGGAAAGAGACCCAGTACTTC.

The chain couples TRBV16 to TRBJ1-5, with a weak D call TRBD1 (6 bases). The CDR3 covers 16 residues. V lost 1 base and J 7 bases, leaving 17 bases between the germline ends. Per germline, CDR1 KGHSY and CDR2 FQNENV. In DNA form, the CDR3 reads TGTGCCAGCAGCCAATTTGGCACAGGGTGGAGACAGCCCCAGCATTTT. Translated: CASSQFGTGWRQPQHF.

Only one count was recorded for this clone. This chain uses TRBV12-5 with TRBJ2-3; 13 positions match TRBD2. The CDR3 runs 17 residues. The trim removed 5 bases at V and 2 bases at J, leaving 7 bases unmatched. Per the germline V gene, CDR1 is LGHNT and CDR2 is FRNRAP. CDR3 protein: CASGPGLAGAFTDTQYF. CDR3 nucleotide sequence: TGTGCTAGTGGTCCAGGACTAGCGGGAGCCTTCACAGATACGCAGTATTTT.

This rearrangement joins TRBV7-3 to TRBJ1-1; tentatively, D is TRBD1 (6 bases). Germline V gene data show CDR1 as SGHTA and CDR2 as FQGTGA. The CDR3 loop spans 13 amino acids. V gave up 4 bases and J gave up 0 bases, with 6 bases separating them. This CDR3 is CASSSGVNTEAFF. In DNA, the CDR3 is TGTGCCAGCAGCTCAGGGGTGAACACTGAAGCTTTCTTT.

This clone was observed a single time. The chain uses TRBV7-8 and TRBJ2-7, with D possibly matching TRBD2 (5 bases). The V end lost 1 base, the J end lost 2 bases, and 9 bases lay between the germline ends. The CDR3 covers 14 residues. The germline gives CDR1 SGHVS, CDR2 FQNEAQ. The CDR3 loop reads CASSLEGRAYEQYF. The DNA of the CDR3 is TGTGCCAGCAGCTTAGAAGGGCGGGCCTACGAGCAGTACTTC. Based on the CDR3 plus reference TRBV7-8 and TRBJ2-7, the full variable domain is GAGVSQSPRYKVAKRGQDVALRCDPISGHVSLFWYQQALGQGPEFLTYFQNEAQLDKSGLPSDRFFAERPEGSVSTLKIQRTQQEDSAVYLCASSLEGRAYEQYFGPGTRLTVT.

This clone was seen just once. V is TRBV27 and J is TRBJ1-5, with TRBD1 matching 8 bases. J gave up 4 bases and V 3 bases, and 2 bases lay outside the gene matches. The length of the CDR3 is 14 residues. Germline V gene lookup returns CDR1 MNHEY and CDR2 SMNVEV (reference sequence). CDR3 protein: CASSFGTGNQPQHF. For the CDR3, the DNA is TGTGCCAGCAGTTTTGGGACAGGAAATCAGCCCCAGCATTTT.

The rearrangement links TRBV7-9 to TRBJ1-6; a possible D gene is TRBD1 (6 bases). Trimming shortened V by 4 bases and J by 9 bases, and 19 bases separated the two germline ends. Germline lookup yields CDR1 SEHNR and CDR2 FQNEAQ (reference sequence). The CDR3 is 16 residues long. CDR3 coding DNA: TGTGCCAGCAGCTCCTCAGGCGGGGGCGGCTTTTCACCCCTCCACTTT. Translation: CASSSSGGGGFSPLHF.